Reported below is one T cell receptor (beta chain). The CDR3 consists of 15 residues. Germline loops: CDR1 SGHNT, CDR2 YYREEE (reference sequence). V lost 4 bases and J lost 5, with 18 bases in between. The authors extracted RNA and reverse transcribed it into cDNA as the sequencing template. Method: immunoSEQ multiplex PCR; TCRdb's copy keeps in-frame clones and lacks some. The profile covers roughly 190,000 clones, with about 60% appearing a single time and approximately 3.5% taken by the ten largest. These data belong to a study of CD8+ T cells in alopecia areata. The treatment: oral pan-JAK inhibitor, 5-10 mg twice daily.

The genes are TRBV5-4 and TRBJ2-5; possibly TRBD2 for D (7 bases). The TCR comes from a human donor with alopecia areata. Source: CD4+ T cells sorted from blood, taken at week 4, from a patient treated with tofacitinib. CDR3 in DNA: TGTGCCAGCAGCCCGAGGGGGGGCCTGGTGGAGACCCAGTACTTC. It translates to CASSPRGGLVETQYF. Based on the CDR3 plus reference TRBV5-4 and TRBJ2-5, the full variable domain is ETGVTQSPTHLIKTRGQQVTLRCSSQSGHNTVSWYQQALGQGPQFIFQYYREEENGRGNFPPRFSGLQFPNYSSELNVNALELDDSALYLCASSPRGGLVETQYFGPGTRLLVL.